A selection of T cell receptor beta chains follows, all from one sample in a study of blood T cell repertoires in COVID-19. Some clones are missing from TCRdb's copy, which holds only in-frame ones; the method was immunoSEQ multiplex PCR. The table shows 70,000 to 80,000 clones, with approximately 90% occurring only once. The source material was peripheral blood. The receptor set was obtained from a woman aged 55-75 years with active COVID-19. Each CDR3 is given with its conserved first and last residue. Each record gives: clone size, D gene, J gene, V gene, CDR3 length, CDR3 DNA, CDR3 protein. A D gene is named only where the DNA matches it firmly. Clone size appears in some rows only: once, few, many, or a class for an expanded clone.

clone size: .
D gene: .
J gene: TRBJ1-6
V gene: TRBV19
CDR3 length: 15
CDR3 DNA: TGTGCCAGTAGTATCAATGAGGGTCCTCGGTCACCCCTCCACTTT
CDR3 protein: CASSINEGPRSPLHF

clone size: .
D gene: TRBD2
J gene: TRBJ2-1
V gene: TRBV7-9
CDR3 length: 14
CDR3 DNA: TGTGCCAGCAGCCACCCCTCCGCGCGGGAGCATCAGTTCTTC
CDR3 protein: CASSHPSAREHQFF

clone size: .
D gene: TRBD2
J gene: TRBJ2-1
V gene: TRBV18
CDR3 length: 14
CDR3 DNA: TGTGCCAGCTCACCTAGCGGGAGGGCGAATGAGCAGTTCTTC
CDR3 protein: CASSPSGRANEQFF

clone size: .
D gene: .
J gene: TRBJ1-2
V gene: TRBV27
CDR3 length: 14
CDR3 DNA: TGTGCCAGCAGTCCCCAGGGGACCCTGTCTGGCTACACCTTC
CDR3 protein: CASSPQGTLSGYTF

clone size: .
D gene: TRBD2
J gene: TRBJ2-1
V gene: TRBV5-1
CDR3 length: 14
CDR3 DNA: TGCGCCAGCAGCCCGCGGGAGGAGTCGAATGAGCAGTTCTTC
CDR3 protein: CASSPREESNEQFF

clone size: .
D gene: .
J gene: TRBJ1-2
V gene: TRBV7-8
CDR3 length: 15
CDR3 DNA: TGTGCCAGCAGCTTAAATGGGGGGTACATGTATGGCTACACCTTC
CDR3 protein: CASSLNGGYMYGYTF

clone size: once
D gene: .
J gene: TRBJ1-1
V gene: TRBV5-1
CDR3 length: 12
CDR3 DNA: TGCGCCAGCAGCTTGCGGGGCACTGAAGCTTTCTTT
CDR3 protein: CASSLRGTEAFF

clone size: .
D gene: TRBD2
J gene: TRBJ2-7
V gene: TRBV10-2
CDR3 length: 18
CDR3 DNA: TGCGCCAGCAGTGAGTCGAGACTAGCGGCCCTCAGCTCCTACGAGCAGTACTTC
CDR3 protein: CASSESRLAALSSYEQYF

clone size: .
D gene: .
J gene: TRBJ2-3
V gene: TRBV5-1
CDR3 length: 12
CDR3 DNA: TGCGCCAGCAGCTCCCCGACAGATACGCAGTATTTT
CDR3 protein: CASSSPTDTQYF

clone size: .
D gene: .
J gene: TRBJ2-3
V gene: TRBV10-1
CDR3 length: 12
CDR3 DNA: TGCGCCAGCAGTGAGCACACAGATACGCAGTATTTT
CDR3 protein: CASSEHTDTQYF

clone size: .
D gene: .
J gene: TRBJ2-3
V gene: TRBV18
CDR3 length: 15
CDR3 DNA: TGTGCCAGCTCTCCTCGACAGGCTAGCACAGATACGCAGTATTTT
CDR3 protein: CASSPRQASTDTQYF

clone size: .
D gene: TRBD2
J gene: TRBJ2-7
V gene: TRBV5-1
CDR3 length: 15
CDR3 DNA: TGCGCCAGCAGCTTGGGAGCGGGAGGCGGTTACGAGCAGTACTTC
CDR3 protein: CASSLGAGGGYEQYF

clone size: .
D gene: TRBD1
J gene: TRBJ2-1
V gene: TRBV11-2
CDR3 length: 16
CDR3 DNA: TGTGCCAGCAGCTTAGGACAGGGCCGGTGGGACAATGAGCAGTTCTTC
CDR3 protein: CASSLGQGRWDNEQFF

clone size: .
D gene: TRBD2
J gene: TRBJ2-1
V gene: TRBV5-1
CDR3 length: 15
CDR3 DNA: TGCGCCACCGGGGATGGGACTAGCGGTTACAATGAGCAGTTCTTC
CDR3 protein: CATGDGTSGYNEQFF

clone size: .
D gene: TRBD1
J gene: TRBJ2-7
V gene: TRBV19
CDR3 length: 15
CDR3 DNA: TGTGCCAGTAGTCCCGGGACAGGGGTCTCCTACGAGCAGTACTTC
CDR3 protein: CASSPGTGVSYEQYF

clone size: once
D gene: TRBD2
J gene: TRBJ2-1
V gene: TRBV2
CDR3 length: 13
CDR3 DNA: TGTGCCAGCAGTATAGCGGGTTGGAATGAGCAGTTCTTC
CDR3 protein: CASSIAGWNEQFF

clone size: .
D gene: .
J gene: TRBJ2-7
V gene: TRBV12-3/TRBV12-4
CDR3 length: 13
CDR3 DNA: TGTGCCAGCAGTTTATACGGGAACGACGAGCAGTACTTC
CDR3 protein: CASSLYGNDEQYF

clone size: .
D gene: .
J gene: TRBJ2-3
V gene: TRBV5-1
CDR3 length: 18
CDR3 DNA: TGCGCCAGCAGCTTGAGTCCACCAGGCCACTCTAGCCCTTTACCGCAGTATTTT
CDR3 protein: CASSLSPPGHSSPLPQYF

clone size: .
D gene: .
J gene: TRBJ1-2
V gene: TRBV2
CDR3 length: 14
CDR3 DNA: TGTGCCAGCAGAAAACAGGCTTCTAACTATGGCTACACCTTC
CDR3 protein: CASRKQASNYGYTF

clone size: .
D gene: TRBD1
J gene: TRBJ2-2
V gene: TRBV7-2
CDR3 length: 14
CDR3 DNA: TGTGCCAGCAGCCGGGACAGGGGCACCGGGGAGCTGTTTTTT
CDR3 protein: CASSRDRGTGELFF

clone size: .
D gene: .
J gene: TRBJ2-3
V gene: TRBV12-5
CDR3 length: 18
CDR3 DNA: TGTGCTAGTGGTTTTATTATAGAGGGTTCGGCAGGCACAGATACGCAGTATTTT
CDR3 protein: CASGFIIEGSAGTDTQYF

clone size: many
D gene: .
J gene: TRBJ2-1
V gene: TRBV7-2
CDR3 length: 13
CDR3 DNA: TGTGCCAGCAGCTCCTTTGTCGGCAATGAGCAGTTCTTC
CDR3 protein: CASSSFVGNEQFF

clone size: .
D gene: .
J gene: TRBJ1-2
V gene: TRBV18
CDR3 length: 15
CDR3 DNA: TGTGCCAGCCGGCTAGGGGGACATAATAACTATGGCTACACCTTC
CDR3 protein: CASRLGGHNNYGYTF

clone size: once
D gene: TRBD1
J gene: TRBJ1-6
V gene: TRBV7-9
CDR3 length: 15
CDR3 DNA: TGTGCCAGCAGCCCCCTGTCGGGACAGAATTCACCCCTCCACTTT
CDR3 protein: CASSPLSGQNSPLHF

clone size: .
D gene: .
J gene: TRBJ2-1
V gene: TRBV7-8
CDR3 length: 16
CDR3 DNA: TGTGCCAGCAGCTTAAGACTCCAGAGCTCCTACAATGAGCAGTTCTTC
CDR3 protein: CASSLRLQSSYNEQFF

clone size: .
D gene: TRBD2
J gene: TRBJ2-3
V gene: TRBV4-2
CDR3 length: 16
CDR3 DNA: TGTGCCAGCAGCCAAATAGCGGGAGGGCGCACAGATACGCAGTATTTT
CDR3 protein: CASSQIAGGRTDTQYF

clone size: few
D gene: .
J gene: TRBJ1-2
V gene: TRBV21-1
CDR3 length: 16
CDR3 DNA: TGTGCCAGCAGCAAAGGCCGAGTACCTAGGTGCTATGGCTACACCTTC
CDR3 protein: CASSKGRVPRCYGYTF

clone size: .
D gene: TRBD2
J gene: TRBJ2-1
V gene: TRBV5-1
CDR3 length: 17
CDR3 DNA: TGCGCCAGCAGCTGGACTAGCGGGATTAGGGGCTACAATGAGCAGTTCTTC
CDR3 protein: CASSWTSGIRGYNEQFF

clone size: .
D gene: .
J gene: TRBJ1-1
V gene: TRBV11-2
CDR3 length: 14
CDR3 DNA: TGTGCCAGCAGTTACGACTTACTGAGGACTGAAGCTTTCTTT
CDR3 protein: CASSYDLLRTEAFF

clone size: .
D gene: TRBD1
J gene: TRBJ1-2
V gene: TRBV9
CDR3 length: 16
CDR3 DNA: TGTGCCAGCAGCGTAACCTCGGCAGGGGGTATCTATGGCTACACCTTC
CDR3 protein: CASSVTSAGGIYGYTF

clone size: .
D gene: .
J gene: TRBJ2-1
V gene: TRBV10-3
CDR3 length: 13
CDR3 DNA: TGTGCCATCAGCGCTAGCGAATACAATGAGCAGTTCTTC
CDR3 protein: CAISASEYNEQFF